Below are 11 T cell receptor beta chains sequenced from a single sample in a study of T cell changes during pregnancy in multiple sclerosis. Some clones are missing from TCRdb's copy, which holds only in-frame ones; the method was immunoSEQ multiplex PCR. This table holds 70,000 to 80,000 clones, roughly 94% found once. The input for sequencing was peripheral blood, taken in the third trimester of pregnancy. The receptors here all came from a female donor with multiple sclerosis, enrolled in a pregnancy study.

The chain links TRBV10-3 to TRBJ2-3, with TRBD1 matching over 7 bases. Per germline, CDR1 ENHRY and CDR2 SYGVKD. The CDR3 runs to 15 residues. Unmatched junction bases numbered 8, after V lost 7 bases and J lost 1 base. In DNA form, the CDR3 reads TGTGCCATCACCGATGTAGGGGGCCGCACAGATACGCAGTATTTT. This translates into CAITDVGGRTDTQYF.

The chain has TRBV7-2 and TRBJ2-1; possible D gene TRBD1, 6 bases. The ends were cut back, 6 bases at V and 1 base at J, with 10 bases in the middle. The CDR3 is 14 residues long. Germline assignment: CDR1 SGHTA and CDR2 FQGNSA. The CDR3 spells CASRWTASYNEQFF. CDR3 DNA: TGTGCCAGCAGATGGACAGCGTCCTACAATGAGCAGTTCTTC.

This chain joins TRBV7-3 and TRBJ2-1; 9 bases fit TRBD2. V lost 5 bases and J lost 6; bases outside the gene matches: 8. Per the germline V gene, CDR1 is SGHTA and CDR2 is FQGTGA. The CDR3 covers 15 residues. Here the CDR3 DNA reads TGTGCCAGCAGCCACCCTAGCGGGGACGGCAATGAGCAGTTCTTC. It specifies CASSHPSGDGNEQFF. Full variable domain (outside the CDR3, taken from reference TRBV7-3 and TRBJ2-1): GAGVSQTPSNKVTEKGKYVELRCDPISGHTALYWYRQSLGQGPEFLIYFQGTGAADDSGLPNDRFFAVRPEGSVSTLKIQRTERGDSAVYLCASSHPSGDGNEQFFGPGTRLTVL.

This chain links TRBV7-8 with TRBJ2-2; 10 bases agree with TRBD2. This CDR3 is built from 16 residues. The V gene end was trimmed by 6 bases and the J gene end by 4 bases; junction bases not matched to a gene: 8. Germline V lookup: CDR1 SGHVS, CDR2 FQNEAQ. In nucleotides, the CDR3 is TGTGCCAGCAGGACTCGTGGGACTAGCGTCACCGGGGAGCTGTTTTTT. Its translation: CASRTRGTSVTGELFF.

CDR3 in DNA: TGTGCCAGCAGCAAAATGGGAGGGGGTATCGCTGAAGCTTTCTTT. Translation gives CASSKMGGGIAEAFF. The chain is built from TRBV5-4 and TRBJ1-1; perhaps TRBD1 as D (6 bases). This CDR3 spans 15 amino acids. V gave up 4 bases and J gave up 6 bases, with 19 bases separating them. CDR1 SGHNT and CDR2 YYREEE come from the germline V gene (reference sequence).

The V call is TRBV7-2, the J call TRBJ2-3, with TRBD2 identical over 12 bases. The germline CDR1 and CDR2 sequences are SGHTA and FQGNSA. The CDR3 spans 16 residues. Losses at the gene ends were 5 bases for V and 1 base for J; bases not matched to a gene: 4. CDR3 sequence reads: CASSPRTSGGTDTQYF. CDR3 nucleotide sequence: TGTGCCAGCAGCCCCCGGACTAGCGGGGGCACAGATACGCAGTATTTT.

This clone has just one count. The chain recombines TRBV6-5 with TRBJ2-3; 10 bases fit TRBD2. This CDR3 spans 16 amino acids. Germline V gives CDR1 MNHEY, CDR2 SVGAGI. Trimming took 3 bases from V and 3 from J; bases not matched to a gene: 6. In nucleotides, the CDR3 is TGTGCCAGCAGTTATCATTCAGCGGGGGGGACAGATACGCAGTATTTT. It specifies CASSYHSAGGTDTQYF.

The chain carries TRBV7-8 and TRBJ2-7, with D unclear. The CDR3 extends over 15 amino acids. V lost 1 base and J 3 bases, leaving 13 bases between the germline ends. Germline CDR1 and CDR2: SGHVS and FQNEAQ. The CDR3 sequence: CASSLDGRNNYEQYF. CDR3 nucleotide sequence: TGTGCCAGCAGCTTAGACGGCAGGAACAACTACGAGCAGTACTTC.

DNA for the CDR3: TGTGCCAGCAGCGTAGGAGGACTCCGCACCGGGGAGCTGTTTTTT. This sequence encodes CASSVGGLRTGELFF. The chain joins TRBV9 to TRBJ2-2, with D perhaps TRBD2 (5 bases). Trimming pared 0 bases from V and 4 bases from J, leaving 10 bases between. The CDR3 is made up of 15 amino acids. Germline loops: CDR1 SGDLS, CDR2 YYNGEE.

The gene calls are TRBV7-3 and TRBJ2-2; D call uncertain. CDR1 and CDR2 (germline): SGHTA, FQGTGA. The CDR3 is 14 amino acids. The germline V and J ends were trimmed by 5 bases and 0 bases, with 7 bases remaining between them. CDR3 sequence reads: CASSLIANTGELFF. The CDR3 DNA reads TGTGCCAGCAGCCTAATCGCGAACACCGGGGAGCTGTTTTTT. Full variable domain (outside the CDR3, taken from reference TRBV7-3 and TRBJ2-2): GAGVSQTPSNKVTEKGKYVELRCDPISGHTALYWYRQSLGQGPEFLIYFQGTGAADDSGLPNDRFFAVRPEGSVSTLKIQRTERGDSAVYLCASSLIANTGELFFGEGSRLTVL.

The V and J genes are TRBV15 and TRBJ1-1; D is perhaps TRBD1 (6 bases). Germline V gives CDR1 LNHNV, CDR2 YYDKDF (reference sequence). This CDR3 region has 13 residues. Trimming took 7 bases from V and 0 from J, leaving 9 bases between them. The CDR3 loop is CATTGVMNTEAFF. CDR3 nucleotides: TGTGCCACCACAGGGGTCATGAACACTGAAGCTTTCTTT. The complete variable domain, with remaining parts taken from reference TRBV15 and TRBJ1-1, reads DAMVIQNPRYQVTQFGKPVTLSCSQTLNHNVMYWYQQKSSQAPKLLFHYYDKDFNNEADTPDNFQSRRPNTSFCFLDIRSPGLGDTAMYLCATTGVMNTEAFFGQGTRLTVV.